Presented here are 14 T cell receptor beta chains from one specimen sequenced in a study of shared clonotypes between healthy human individuals. Assay used: immunoSEQ multiplex PCR; TCRdb lists only in-frame clones, some missing. The table has more than 2 million clones, approximately 94% seen once. Specimen: naive CD4+ T cells sorted from blood. Noted subset: CD45RA+ positively selected. The receptors shown here come from a man aged 18 to 29 in good health.

The V call is TRBV6-1, the J call TRBJ2-3; 8 nucleotides align to TRBD1. Germline V gives CDR1 MNHNS, CDR2 SASEGT. The CDR3 contains 15 residues. V was pared by 6 bases and J by 1 base, with 6 bases of the junction left unmatched. CDR3 nucleotides: TGTGCCAGCAGAAGACCGGGACAGGGCACAGATACGCAGTATTTT. It is translated as CASRRPGQGTDTQYF.

This clone appeared once. An end of the junction does not agree with germline; a read error may underlie this. This sequence joins TRBV5-8 and TRBJ1-2; 7 bases align to TRBD1. CDR3 length: 11 residues. Germline V gives CDR1 SGHTS, CDR2 YDEGEE. CDR3 DNA: TGTGCCAGCAGCAGGGGACAGCCTGTCTTCTTC. It translates to CASSRGQPVFF.

V gene TRBV6-5 combines with J gene TRBJ1-1, with a weak D call TRBD1 (6 bases). CDR1 and CDR2 (germline): MNHEY, SVGAGI. CDR3 length: 13 residues. V was cut by 6 bases and J by 1 base, with 9 bases left in between. CDR3 amino acids: CASRRGGNTEAFF. In DNA, the CDR3 is TGTGCCAGCAGGAGGGGGGGGAACACTGAAGCTTTCTTT.

CDR3 nucleotide sequence: TGTGCCAGCAGCCGAGGCGGGACTAGCGTGGGTGGAGAGACCCAGTACTTC. Amino acid sequence: CASSRGGTSVGGETQYF. The genes are TRBV5-4 and TRBJ2-5, with 10 positions matching TRBD2. The CDR3 is made up of 17 amino acids. Germline V gives CDR1 SGHNT, CDR2 YYREEE (reference sequence). J gave up 4 bases and V 4 bases, and 13 bases lay outside the gene matches.

CDR3 DNA: TGTGCCAGCAGCACGGGGGGGACAGATACGCAGTATTTT. Translation gives CASSTGGTDTQYF. This chain uses TRBV5-6 with TRBJ2-3; TRBD2 matches at 8 bases. After removal of 4 bases from V and 3 bases from J, the junction contained 1 base not matched to a gene. The CDR3 is made up of 13 amino acids. CDR1 is SGHDT and CDR2 is YYEEEE in the germline V gene.

The gene calls are TRBV6-6 and TRBJ2-3; D is perhaps TRBD2 (6 bases). V gave up 4 bases and J gave up 4 bases, with 9 bases separating them. The germline V gene encodes CDR1 MNHNY and CDR2 SVGAGI (reference sequence). The CDR3 contains 13 residues. CDR3 protein: CASSSGSPDTQYF. CDR3 in DNA: TGTGCCAGCAGTTCCGGGAGCCCAGATACGCAGTATTTT.

This chain connects TRBV6-6 to TRBJ1-6, with 8 bases aligning to TRBD1. V lost 6 bases, J lost 10 bases, and 8 bases stayed unmatched. This CDR3 is 14 amino acids long. The germline gives CDR1 MNHNY, CDR2 SVGAGI (reference sequence). The CDR3 reads CASRDTGGVSPLHF. The CDR3 region has the DNA TGTGCCAGCAGAGACACAGGGGGAGTATCACCCCTCCACTTT.

CDR3 loop: CASSKRPGVYGYTF. The CDR3 DNA follows: TGTGCCAGCAGCAAAAGGCCAGGGGTCTATGGCTACACCTTC. The V gene is TRBV28, the J gene TRBJ1-2; tentative D call: TRBD1 (6 bases). The V and J ends lost 6 bases and 4 bases respectively, with 15 bases between them. The CDR3 extends over 14 amino acids. The germline V gene has CDR1 MDHEN and CDR2 SYDVKM.

The chain has TRBV5-8 and TRBJ2-2, with a tentative D call TRBD1 (5 bases). V was clipped by 4 bases and J by 1 base, with 11 bases between them. Germline CDR1 and CDR2: SGHTS and YDEGEE. The CDR3 extends over 15 amino acids. The CDR3 DNA follows: TGTGCCAGCAGCGCAGGGCAGTGGAACACCGGGGAGCTGTTTTTT. This encodes CASSAGQWNTGELFF.

This clone was detected only once. J is TRBJ2-2 and V is TRBV5-4; no definite D call. The CDR3 is made up of 15 amino acids. Per the germline V gene, CDR1 is SGHNT and CDR2 is YYREEE (reference sequence). The V and J ends lost 2 bases and 2 bases respectively, with 10 bases between them. CDR3 region: CASSLSGVNTGELFF. DNA of the CDR3: TGTGCCAGCAGCTTATCAGGAGTTAACACCGGGGAGCTGTTTTTT.

The V call is TRBV7-2, the J call TRBJ2-1, with 7 nucleotides matching TRBD2. Germline lookup yields CDR1 SGHTA and CDR2 FQGNSA. Trimming took 1 base from V and 4 from J; bases not matched to a gene: 7. The CDR3 length is 16 residues. The CDR3 nucleotides are TGTGCCAGCAGCTTAGGTCCTAGCGGTTTTTACAATGAGCAGTTCTTC. Encoded protein: CASSLGPSGFYNEQFF.

The CDR3 is CASSQAWDAGYEQYF. In nucleotides, the CDR3 is TGCGCCAGCAGCCAAGCTTGGGACGCAGGATACGAGCAGTACTTC. The chain employs TRBV4-1 and TRBJ2-7; D possibly matches TRBD1 or TRBD2 (5 bases each). The CDR3 spans 15 residues. Trimming took 1 base from V and 4 from J, leaving 14 bases between them. Per germline, CDR1 MGHRA and CDR2 YSYEKL.

V usage is TRBV10-3 and J usage is TRBJ2-2; D may correspond to TRBD1 or TRBD2 (6 bases each). This CDR3 spans 14 amino acids. Germline-derived CDR1 and CDR2 are ENHRY and SYGVKD. V lost 0 bases to trimming and J lost 7 bases, with 9 bases between them. CDR3 sequence reads: CAISESRGGGELFF. Written as DNA, the CDR3 is TGTGCCATCAGTGAGTCCAGGGGAGGCGGGGAGCTGTTTTTT.

Of note for this clone: The sample carries other DNA sequences with the same CDR3. The rearrangement uses TRBV5-1 and TRBJ2-3; D might be TRBD1 or TRBD2, each matching 6 bases. The V and J ends lost 0 bases and 2 bases respectively, with 10 bases between them. The V gene's germline CDR1 is SGHRS and CDR2 YFSETQ. This CDR3 is 15 amino acids long. CDR3 protein: CASSLGGGITDTQYF. CDR3 DNA sequence: TGCGCCAGCAGCTTGGGAGGGGGGATCACAGATACGCAGTATTTT.